These 5 T cell receptor beta chains were all obtained from the same sample, sequenced in a study of CD8+ T cells in alopecia areata. Following RNA extraction, reverse transcription yielded cDNA that acted as the sequencing template. TCRdb's copy holds only in-frame clones and misses some; the assay was immunoSEQ multiplex PCR. The table lists 270,000 or so clones, more than 45% of them singletons, with over 1.5% in the top ten. The treatment: oral pan-JAK inhibitor, 5-10 mg twice daily. The source was CD4+ T cells sorted from blood, collected at week 24, from a patient treated with tofacitinib. These receptors were collected from a human donor with alopecia areata.

This sequence joins TRBV30 and TRBJ1-5; unclear D gene. The CDR3 runs 14 residues. In germline, CDR1 is GTSNPN, CDR2 SVGIG (reference sequence). Trimming shortened V by 2 bases and J by 0 bases, and 8 bases separated the two germline ends. The CDR3 here is CAWSIGSSNQPQHF. The CDR3 DNA follows: TGTGCCTGGAGTATCGGGAGTAGCAATCAGCCCCAGCATTTT.

V is TRBV5-1 and J is TRBJ2-3; TRBD2 agrees at 7 bases. The J segment lost 6 bases and the V segment lost 1 base, leaving 5 bases of the junction unmatched. CDR1 and CDR2 (germline): SGHRS, YFSETQ. The CDR3 runs 14 residues. The DNA for the CDR3 is TGCGCCAGCAGCTTGACCACCGGGGGGGATACGCAGTATTTT. This encodes CASSLTTGGDTQYF.

The V call is TRBV4-1, the J call TRBJ1-2; D gene uncertain. The germline gives CDR1 MGHRA, CDR2 YSYEKL. V dropped 4 bases and J dropped 4 bases, with 13 bases sitting between them. The CDR3 extends over 14 amino acids. The CDR3 sequence: CASSPDAGPYGYTF. CDR3 nucleotide sequence: TGCGCCAGCAGCCCCGACGCCGGGCCCTATGGCTACACCTTC.

This clone has only a few counts. This chain links TRBV19 with TRBJ2-2; D is ambiguous. Germline CDR1 LNHDA, CDR2 SQIVND (reference sequence). The CDR3 runs to 12 residues. Trimming stripped 5 bases from V and 5 bases from J, with 6 bases between. The CDR3 DNA sequence: TGTGCCAGTAGTTTTCTTACCGGGGAGCTGTTTTTT. Translating gives CASSFLTGELFF.

This clone was picked up a small number of times. V usage is TRBV29-1 and J usage is TRBJ1-1; 8 bases agree with TRBD1. Germline lookup yields CDR1 SQVTM and CDR2 ANQGSEA. The CDR3 covers 14 residues. V shed 2 bases, J shed 1 base, and the junction held 3 bases outside the gene matches. As DNA, the CDR3 is TGCAGCGTTGAAAGGCAGGGGGCGAACACTGAAGCTTTCTTT. Translating gives CSVERQGANTEAFF.